The 27 T cell receptor beta chains presented below share a single source sample, sequenced in a study of shared clonotypes between healthy human individuals. TCRdb's copy holds only in-frame clones and misses some; the assay was immunoSEQ multiplex PCR. The data hold about 510,000 clones, with about three quarters observed a single time. The specimen was PBMCs. These receptors came from a woman between 35 and 50 years old in good health. Some clones in this sample may be carry-over from other donors' samples.

The chain links TRBV30 to TRBJ1-5; D is perhaps TRBD1 (5 bases). The V end lost 4 bases, the J end lost 2 bases, and 12 bases lay between the germline ends. CDR3 size: 14 residues. In germline, CDR1 is GTSNPN, CDR2 SVGIG (reference sequence). The CDR3 spells CAWTPGGGNQPQHF. Here the CDR3 DNA reads TGTGCCTGGACTCCCGGGGGAGGCAATCAGCCCCAGCATTTT.

The chain couples TRBV9 to TRBJ2-3; 14 nucleotides align to TRBD2. The V gene end was trimmed by 2 bases and the J gene end by 7 bases; junction bases not matched to a gene: 3. CDR1 is SGDLS, CDR2 YYNGEE, per germline. The CDR3 sequence is 15 residues long. CDR3 nucleotide sequence: TGTGCCAGCAGCGTGGGGACTAGCGGGAGTTATACGCAGTATTTT. Translation gives CASSVGTSGSYTQYF.

The chain joins TRBV10-2 to TRBJ1-5, with TRBD1 as a possible D gene (6 bases). This CDR3 is 15 amino acids long. V lost 2 bases to trimming and J lost 7 bases, with 15 bases between them. Per the germline V gene, CDR1 is WSHSY and CDR2 is SAAADI. The DNA of the CDR3 is TGCGCCAGCAGTGAGGAAAACAGGGAACGACAGCCCCAGCATTTT. It codes for CASSEENRERQPQHF.

A few counts support this clone. This chain joins TRBV6-1 and TRBJ1-4, with 11 bases identical to TRBD1. J lost 7 bases, V lost 3 bases, and 7 bases had no gene match. There are 16 residues in the CDR3. Germline CDR1 MNHNS, CDR2 SASEGT. CDR3 amino acids: CASSDRTGGIGEKLFF. CDR3 nucleotides: TGTGCCAGCAGTGATAGGACAGGGGGCATAGGTGAAAAACTGTTTTTT.

This clone appeared a few times. The V and J genes are TRBV7-3 and TRBJ2-1; the D call may be TRBD1 or TRBD2 (5 bases each). V lost 5 bases and J lost 8, with 19 bases in between. The CDR3 length is 15 residues. Germline CDR1 reads SGHTA; CDR2 reads FQGTGA. CDR3 bases: TGTGCCAGCAGCGACCAGGGCGGAAGGGGAGATGAGCAGTTCTTC. This sequence encodes CASSDQGGRGDEQFF.

This chain joins TRBV10-3 and TRBJ2-1; 11 nucleotides align to TRBD2. Per germline, CDR1 ENHRY and CDR2 SYGVKD. The CDR3 consists of 15 residues. The trim removed 6 bases at V and 3 bases at J, leaving 4 bases unmatched. The CDR3 nucleotides read TGTGCCATCAGCATTGGACTAGCGGGCTACAATGAGCAGTTCTTC. Its protein is CAISIGLAGYNEQFF.

The chain uses TRBV27 and TRBJ1-1; D unclear. Germline CDR1 reads MNHEY; CDR2 reads SMNVEV (reference sequence). Deletions cut 6 bases from V and 1 base from J, with 6 bases between. CDR3 size: 12 residues. For the CDR3, the DNA is TGTGCCAGCAGAAGGGAGAACACTGAAGCTTTCTTT. Protein sequence: CASRRENTEAFF.

A single count supports this clone. The V call is TRBV4-3, the J call TRBJ2-7, with 9 bases fitting TRBD1. There are 17 residues in the CDR3. Germline V gene sequence: CDR1 LGHNA, CDR2 YSLEER. Losses at the gene ends were 0 bases for V and 3 bases for J; bases not matched to a gene: 9. The CDR3 sequence is CASSQDGTGRGIYEQYF. Here the CDR3 DNA reads TGCGCCAGCAGCCAAGATGGGACAGGGAGGGGTATCTACGAGCAGTACTTC.

This chain joins TRBV4-3 and TRBJ2-3, with a weak D call TRBD2 (6 bases). This CDR3 has 15 amino acids. CDR1 and CDR2 from the germline V gene are LGHNA and YSLEER. V was shortened by 0 bases and J by 3 bases, with 10 bases between the two germline ends. The CDR3 DNA follows: TGCGCCAGCAGCCAAGAACCGGGAGTGACAGATACGCAGTATTTT. Its translation: CASSQEPGVTDTQYF.

The rearrangement links TRBV27 to TRBJ2-7; 8 nucleotides agree with TRBD2. CDR1 is MNHEY and CDR2 is SMNVEV in the germline V gene (reference sequence). The V gene end was trimmed by 5 bases and the J gene end by 2 bases; junction bases not matched to a gene: 20. The CDR3 loop spans 19 amino acids. This CDR3 reads CASSPRAYPAREVPYEQYF. The CDR3 nucleotides are TGTGCCAGCAGTCCAAGGGCCTACCCTGCGCGGGAGGTCCCCTACGAGCAGTACTTC.

The rearrangement joins TRBV6-5 to TRBJ1-4; 10 bases match TRBD1. The J segment lost 8 bases and the V segment lost 4 bases, leaving 4 bases of the junction unmatched. The V gene's germline CDR1 is MNHEY and CDR2 SVGAGI. The CDR3 covers 14 residues. Written as DNA, the CDR3 is TGTGCCAGCAGTTGGACAGGGGGAGACGAAAAACTGTTTTTT. Translated, it gives CASSWTGGDEKLFF.

This chain uses TRBV7-3 with TRBJ2-6; D possibly matches TRBD1 or TRBD2 (5 bases each). CDR1 SGHTA and CDR2 FQGTGA come from the germline V gene. Trimming took 5 bases from V and 3 from J, leaving 17 bases between them. The CDR3 totals 17 residues. In nucleotides, the CDR3 is TGTGCCAGCAGCCACGGGAAGGGGCGGTATGGGGCCAACGTCCTGACTTTC. Residues: CASSHGKGRYGANVLTF.

J is TRBJ1-1 and V is TRBV18; D not resolved. The V end lost 2 bases, the J end lost 1 base, and 5 bases lay between the germline ends. This CDR3 region has 13 residues. Germline CDR1 KGHSH, CDR2 LQKENI. The CDR3 bases are TGTGCCAGCTCACCAGCGGGGAACACTGAAGCTTTCTTT. This gives the protein CASSPAGNTEAFF.

The rearrangement joins TRBV18 to TRBJ1-6; D uncertain. The CDR3 has 15 amino acids. Germline V lookup: CDR1 KGHSH, CDR2 LQKENI. Trimming left V 5 bases short and J 5 bases short, with 13 bases between. CDR3 bases: TGTGCCAGCTCATCTTTAACAACGGATAATTCACCCCTCCACTTT. Residues: CASSSLTTDNSPLHF.

The chain is built from TRBV7-3 and TRBJ2-7; TRBD2 matches at 9 bases. This CDR3 contains 15 residues. CDR1 and CDR2 (germline): SGHTA, FQGTGA. Trimming at V came to 5 bases and at J to 0 bases, leaving 5 bases not matched to a gene. The CDR3 coding sequence is TGTGCCAGCAGCCAGGCGGGAGGGCCCTCCTACGAGCAGTACTTC. Translated, it gives CASSQAGGPSYEQYF.

This clone was recorded a few times. This CDR3 is CASSPSPLGGVTRNEQFF. CDR3 coding DNA: TGCGCCAGCAGCCCCTCACCCTTGGGGGGGGTAACGCGGAATGAGCAGTTCTTC. The chain combines TRBV5-1 with TRBJ2-1; 7 bases agree with TRBD2. The V and J ends lost 4 bases and 7 bases, in that order; junction bases with no gene match: 20. The germline V gene encodes CDR1 SGHRS and CDR2 YFSETQ. This CDR3 is built from 18 residues.

The rearrangement uses TRBV5-1 and TRBJ1-3; D gene ambiguous. V lost 8 bases and J lost 8, with 23 bases in between. CDR1 is SGHRS, CDR2 YFSETQ, per germline. This CDR3 is built from 15 residues. As DNA, the CDR3 is TGCGCCAGGAGGACCCGACCCGGGTTCAGAGACACCATATATTTT. Encoded protein: CARRTRPGFRDTIYF.

CDR3 protein: CASSPGTGGNAKNIQYF. DNA for the CDR3: TGTGCCAGCTCACCTGGGACGGGGGGGAACGCCAAAAACATTCAGTACTTC. V gene TRBV18 combines with J gene TRBJ2-4; 8 nucleotides line up with TRBD2. The length of the CDR3 is 17 residues. Unmatched junction bases numbered 8, after V lost 3 bases and J lost 1 base. CDR1 and CDR2 (germline): KGHSH, LQKENI.

This chain links TRBV11-2 with TRBJ2-1; the match to TRBD1 covers 7 bases. The CDR3 consists of 16 residues. With V trimmed by 5 bases and J by 6 bases, 13 bases remained unmatched. The germline V gene encodes CDR1 SGHAT and CDR2 FQNNGV. The CDR3 spells CASSQMNLGGRNEQFF. CDR3 DNA: TGTGCCAGCAGCCAGATGAATCTAGGGGGCCGCAATGAGCAGTTCTTC.

The CDR3 protein is CASSYSRASGANVLTF. As DNA, the CDR3 is TGTGCCAGCAGTTACTCGAGGGCCTCTGGGGCCAACGTCCTGACTTTC. This chain joins TRBV6-5 and TRBJ2-6; perhaps TRBD2 as D (5 bases). V lost 0 bases and J 0 bases, leaving 6 bases between the germline ends. This CDR3 has 16 amino acids. The germline V gene encodes CDR1 MNHEY and CDR2 SVGAGI.

The rearrangement links TRBV6-1 to TRBJ2-1, with D perhaps assigned TRBD1 or TRBD2 (6 bases each). The CDR3 length is 13 residues. Trimming shortened V by 6 bases and J by 7 bases, and 13 bases separated the two germline ends. CDR1 is MNHNS, CDR2 SASEGT, per germline. CDR3 protein: CASRAGHMNEQFF. Here the CDR3 DNA reads TGTGCCAGCAGGGCGGGACACATGAATGAGCAGTTCTTC.

This rearrangement joins TRBV29-1 to TRBJ1-5, with 8 bases lining up with TRBD1. Germline V CDR1 and CDR2: SQVTM, ANQGSEA. This CDR3 has 16 amino acids. After removal of 4 bases from V and 0 bases from J, the junction contained 8 bases not matched to a gene. The CDR3 reads CSVARGLDLSNQPQHF. The DNA for the CDR3 is TGCAGCGTTGCCAGGGGGCTAGATCTTAGCAATCAGCCCCAGCATTTT.

This sequence joins TRBV10-3 and TRBJ2-5, with D perhaps TRBD2 (6 bases). The V gene's germline CDR1 is ENHRY and CDR2 SYGVKD. Trimming removed 0 bases from V and 5 bases from J, with 19 bases in between. The CDR3 is made up of 17 amino acids. This CDR3 reads CAISESKRRGTSETQYF. CDR3 DNA sequence: TGTGCCATCAGTGAGTCAAAGAGGCGGGGTACCTCGGAGACCCAGTACTTC.

The genes are TRBV7-6 and TRBJ1-3; D is perhaps TRBD1 (5 bases). Trimming took off 4 bases at V and 1 base at J, with 8 bases between the two ends. CDR1 SGHVS and CDR2 FNYEAQ come from the germline V gene. The length of the CDR3 is 14 residues. The CDR3 spells CASSSRVSGNTIYF. The CDR3 coding sequence is TGTGCCAGCAGCTCCAGGGTTTCTGGAAACACCATATATTTT.

The V and J genes are TRBV27 and TRBJ2-7; the match to TRBD2 covers 7 bases. The CDR3 is 11 amino acids. Trimming at V came to 5 bases and at J to 6 bases, leaving 1 base not matched to a gene. Germline V CDR1 and CDR2: MNHEY, SMNVEV (reference sequence). The CDR3 DNA sequence: TGTGCCAGCAGTCGGGGGGTCGAGCAGTACTTC. Protein product: CASSRGVEQYF.

This chain connects TRBV28 to TRBJ2-3; D uncertain. V was clipped by 5 bases and J by 6 bases, with 12 bases between them. The V gene's germline CDR1 is MDHEN and CDR2 SYDVKM. CDR3 size: 13 residues. CDR3 protein: CASSPPWTDTQYF. The CDR3 bases are TGTGCCAGCAGTCCCCCTTGGACGGATACGCAGTATTTT.

This clone was found many times. The CDR3 spells CATSSQGISTEAFF. DNA for the CDR3: TGTGCCACCTCTTCACAGGGAATAAGCACTGAAGCTTTCTTT. The chain joins TRBV2 to TRBJ1-1; D possibly corresponds to TRBD1 (6 bases). CDR3 length: 14 residues. V was pared by 10 bases and J by 4 bases, with 19 bases between. Germline CDR1 is SNHLY and CDR2 is FYNNEI.